The 32 T cell receptor beta chains listed next were all sequenced from one sample in a study of cytomegalovirus exposure and HLA in healthy donors. PCR involved 60 Vbeta and 13 Jbeta primers. Assay used: immunoSEQ multiplex PCR; TCRdb lists only in-frame clones, some missing. Here the sample spans roughly 79,000 clones, around 70% being singletons. The specimen sequenced was PBMCs. The source is a woman between 50 and 59 years old in good health and CMV-seropositive.

CDR3 protein: CSVEWDRGALNEQFF. CDR3 DNA: TGCAGCGTTGAATGGGACAGGGGGGCTCTCAATGAGCAGTTCTTC. This rearrangement joins TRBV29-1 to TRBJ2-1, with 11 nucleotides matching TRBD1. Germline values: CDR1 SQVTM, CDR2 ANQGSEA. V lost 2 bases and J lost 6; bases outside the gene matches: 6. The CDR3 has 15 residues.

The J gene is TRBJ1-2, the V gene TRBV28; a weak D match, TRBD1 (5 bases). The CDR3 length is 12 residues. The V gene lost 3 bases and the J gene lost 7 bases, with 9 bases spanning the gap. The germline CDR1 and CDR2 sequences are MDHEN and SYDVKM. In DNA form, the CDR3 reads TGTGCCAGCAGTTTGGGCCAGGGTGGCTACACCTTC. Its translation is CASSLGQGGYTF.

The J gene is TRBJ2-1, the V gene TRBV11-2; the match to TRBD1 covers 9 bases. CDR1 and CDR2 (germline): SGHAT, FQNNGV. V lost 8 bases and J lost 2; bases outside the gene matches: 4. The CDR3 totals 14 residues. CDR3 sequence (DNA): TGTGCCAGCGCATACAGGGGGCCCTACAATGAGCAGTTCTTC. Translation gives CASAYRGPYNEQFF.

The rearrangement uses TRBV7-3 and TRBJ2-2, with D uncertain. CDR1 is SGHTA and CDR2 is FQGTGA in the germline V gene. Trimming cost V 5 bases and J 6 bases, with 10 bases left between them. The CDR3 is 13 residues long. CDR3 sequence (DNA): TGTGCCAGCAGCGTTGCGGTTCCCGGGGAGCTGTTTTTT. It codes for CASSVAVPGELFF.

The chain joins TRBV6-5 to TRBJ2-7; a weak D match, TRBD2 (6 bases). The CDR3 has 13 residues. V lost 6 bases and J lost 3, with 12 bases in between. Germline CDR1 reads MNHEY; CDR2 reads SVGAGI. The chain's CDR3 is CASSRLGVYEQYF. For the CDR3, the DNA is TGTGCCAGCAGCCGACTAGGGGTCTACGAGCAGTACTTC.

This clone was recorded a few times. The V call is TRBV6-5, the J call TRBJ2-6; D is possibly TRBD1 (6 bases). From germline, CDR1 is MNHEY and CDR2 SVGAGI. This CDR3 has 14 amino acids. Trimming stripped 10 bases from V and 0 bases from J, with 10 bases between. The CDR3 region has the DNA TGTGCCACCCGGACAGTCTCTGGGGCCAACGTCCTGACTTTC. Protein sequence: CATRTVSGANVLTF.

With respect to this clone: Here the CDR3 omits its conserved ending phenylalanine or tryptophan, so a read error is the likely source. The rearrangement uses TRBV29-1 and TRBJ1-2; perhaps TRBD1 as D (6 bases). Germline V gives CDR1 SQVTM, CDR2 ANQGSEA. CDR3 size: 14 residues. The germline V and J ends were trimmed by 1 base and 4 bases, with 13 bases remaining between them. The CDR3 DNA follows: TGCAGCGTTGAAGTCGGACAGCCAATCTATGGCTACACCCTC. Translated: CSVEVGQPIYGYTL.

The chain links TRBV2 to TRBJ1-1; D is uncertain. Germline V gene sequence: CDR1 SNHLY, CDR2 FYNNEI. V lost 4 bases and J 1 base, leaving 10 bases between the germline ends. The CDR3 runs 14 residues. This CDR3 is CASSGRGSNTEAFF. In DNA, the CDR3 is TGTGCCAGCAGTGGGCGGGGATCGAACACTGAAGCTTTCTTT.

The CDR3 region has the DNA TGTGCCAGCAGTCCCGGGACACTTTATGGCTACACCTTC. It specifies CASSPGTLYGYTF. The V gene is TRBV28, the J gene TRBJ1-2; a possible D gene is TRBD1 (6 bases). The germline V gene has CDR1 MDHEN and CDR2 SYDVKM. The V and J ends lost 5 bases and 5 bases respectively, with 12 bases between them. The CDR3 runs 13 residues.

The chain recombines TRBV27 with TRBJ2-3, with 7 bases matching TRBD2. Germline assignment: CDR1 MNHEY and CDR2 SMNVEV (reference sequence). There are 17 residues in the CDR3. The V and J ends lost 1 base and 7 bases, in that order; junction bases with no gene match: 14. Here the CDR3 DNA reads TGTGCCAGCAGTTTATTTCCCAGCGGGAAGATCGTTTATACGCAGTATTTT. Its translation: CASSLFPSGKIVYTQYF.

This sequence joins TRBV28 and TRBJ2-7; D may be TRBD1 (6 bases). V shed 5 bases and J shed 0 bases, with 8 bases lying between them. The CDR3 is 13 residues long. From germline, CDR1 is MDHEN and CDR2 SYDVKM. The CDR3 loop is CASSGTSSYEQYF. DNA for the CDR3: TGTGCCAGCAGTGGGACAAGCTCCTACGAGCAGTACTTC. The variable domain in full, completed from reference TRBV28 and TRBJ2-7, reads DVKVTQSSRYLVKRTGEKVFLECVQDMDHENMFWYRQDPGLGLRLIYFSYDVKMKEKGDIPEGYSVSREKKERFSLILESASTNQTSMYLCASSGTSSYEQYFGPGTRLTVT.

This clone was counted between two and nine times. The chain joins TRBV9 to TRBJ2-1; TRBD2 matches at 12 bases. Germline trimming cut 3 bases from V and 1 base from J; bases unmatched to any gene: 8. The germline V gene has CDR1 SGDLS and CDR2 YYNGEE. The length of the CDR3 is 18 residues. DNA for the CDR3: TGTGCCAGCAGCGGGCCGACTAGCGGGAGAAGGTCCTACAATGAGCAGTTCTTC. As protein: CASSGPTSGRRSYNEQFF.

The chain employs TRBV5-6 and TRBJ2-3, with 10 bases fitting TRBD2. This CDR3 has 18 residues. Germline CDR1 SGHDT, CDR2 YYEEEE. Unmatched junction bases numbered 10, after V lost 3 bases and J lost 0 bases. CDR3 DNA sequence: TGTGCCAGCAGCTCACCGGGACTAGCGCAGAAAAGCACAGATACGCAGTATTTT. Its protein product is CASSSPGLAQKSTDTQYF.

The chain combines TRBV29-1 with TRBJ1-1, with D maybe TRBD1 (6 bases). The CDR3 consists of 14 residues. The V gene lost 6 bases and the J gene lost 3 bases, with 17 bases spanning the gap. Germline CDR1 and CDR2: SQVTM and ANQGSEA. CDR3 coding DNA: TGCAGCGTGGACACAGGGAGGGCGTACACTGAAGCTTTCTTT. Encoded protein: CSVDTGRAYTEAFF.

The rearrangement uses TRBV15 and TRBJ1-1, with D possibly matching TRBD1 (6 bases). Looked up from germline, CDR1 is LNHNV and CDR2 is YYDKDF (reference sequence). CDR3 length: 12 amino acids. V lost 6 bases, J lost 6 bases, and 11 bases lay in between. CDR3 coding DNA: TGTGCCACCAGGACAGGAGTGTCTGAAGCTTTCTTT. Protein: CATRTGVSEAFF.

The chain links TRBV5-1 to TRBJ2-1; 7 bases fit TRBD2. CDR3 length equals 15 residues. Trimming cost V 4 bases and J 7 bases; bases outside gene matches: 11. Germline V gene data show CDR1 as SGHRS and CDR2 as YFSETQ. Written as DNA, the CDR3 is TGCGCCAGCAGCGAGGTGGCAGGGAGGGTGAATGAGCAGTTCTTC. Its protein product is CASSEVAGRVNEQFF.

This clone was counted once. The chain recombines TRBV27 with TRBJ1-6; no reliable D call. This CDR3 spans 14 amino acids. The V and J ends lost 2 bases and 7 bases respectively, with 9 bases between them. The germline gives CDR1 MNHEY, CDR2 SMNVEV (reference sequence). CDR3 sequence (DNA): TGTGCCAGCAGTTTAAGCGACGGGAATTCACCCCTCCACTTT. This encodes CASSLSDGNSPLHF.

This chain connects TRBV30 to TRBJ2-2; D ambiguous. Germline lookup yields CDR1 GTSNPN and CDR2 SVGIG (reference sequence). V lost 2 bases to trimming and J lost 2 bases, with 6 bases between them. The CDR3 loop spans 13 amino acids. The CDR3: CAWSTLNTGELFF. The CDR3 region has the DNA TGTGCCTGGAGTACCCTAAACACCGGGGAGCTGTTTTTT.

The chain uses TRBV28 and TRBJ1-1; D unclear. Trimming removed 6 bases from V and 2 bases from J, with 13 bases in between. From germline, CDR1 is MDHEN and CDR2 SYDVKM. The CDR3 has 14 residues. CDR3 region: CASRGLRGNTEAFF. The CDR3 nucleotides read TGTGCCAGCAGAGGACTTAGAGGAAACACTGAAGCTTTCTTT.

This clone came up once. This rearrangement joins TRBV6-5 to TRBJ2-3; possibly TRBD2 for D (6 bases). In germline, CDR1 is MNHEY, CDR2 SVGAGI. Trimming took 2 bases from V and 5 from J, leaving 11 bases between them. CDR3 length equals 14 residues. The CDR3 sequence is CASSYGRGGDTQYF. The CDR3 nucleotides read TGTGCCAGCAGTTACGGGCGGGGCGGAGATACGCAGTATTTT.

CDR3 protein: CASSLTVNYEQYF. CDR3 nucleotide sequence: TGTGCCAGCAGCTTAACAGTCAACTACGAGCAGTACTTC. The rearrangement joins TRBV7-8 to TRBJ2-7; D remains unclear. CDR1 is SGHVS and CDR2 is FQNEAQ in the germline V gene. V lost 2 bases to trimming and J lost 3 bases, with 8 bases between them. CDR3 length: 13 amino acids.

The chain uses TRBV5-1 and TRBJ2-3, with D tentatively TRBD1 (5 bases). This CDR3 spans 15 amino acids. The germline V gene encodes CDR1 SGHRS and CDR2 YFSETQ. Trimming pared 0 bases from V and 3 bases from J, leaving 11 bases between. The CDR3 spells CASSLVGARTDTQYF. CDR3 in DNA: TGCGCCAGCAGCTTGGTAGGGGCTCGAACAGATACGCAGTATTTT.

The chain employs TRBV30 and TRBJ2-3, with 8 positions matching TRBD1. J gave up 3 bases and V 0 bases, and 5 bases lay outside the gene matches. Germline-derived CDR1 and CDR2 are GTSNPN and SVGIG (reference sequence). The CDR3 consists of 15 residues. The CDR3 here is CAWSVGTGGTDTQYF. The CDR3 DNA follows: TGTGCCTGGAGTGTGGGGACAGGTGGGACAGATACGCAGTATTTT.

This clone has more than one count but fewer than ten. This rearrangement joins TRBV7-9 to TRBJ1-4, with D tentatively TRBD1 (6 bases). Per germline, CDR1 SEHNR and CDR2 FQNEAQ (reference sequence). The CDR3 is made up of 11 amino acids. The V end lost 5 bases, the J end lost 8 bases, and 6 bases lay between the germline ends. The CDR3 is CASSGTEKLFF. The CDR3 DNA is TGTGCCAGCAGCGGGACAGAAAAACTGTTTTTT.

This chain connects TRBV14 to TRBJ1-4; the D gene is possibly TRBD1 (6 bases). The V gene's germline CDR1 is SGHDN and CDR2 FVKESK. V was pared by 0 bases and J by 3 bases, with 14 bases between. The CDR3 length is 17 residues. The CDR3 region is CASSQESPTGANEKLFF. For the CDR3, the DNA is TGTGCCAGCAGCCAAGAATCGCCGACAGGAGCTAATGAAAAACTGTTTTTT. Together with reference TRBV14 and TRBJ1-4, the CDR3 gives the full variable domain: EAGVTQFPSHSVIEKGQTVTLRCDPISGHDNLYWYRRVMGKEIKFLLHFVKESKQDESGMPNNRFLAERTGGTYSTLKVQPAELEDSGVYFCASSQESPTGANEKLFFGSGTQLSVL.

As to this clone: One junction end does not reproduce the germline sequence, and a read error may be involved. The sample has other DNA sequences that encode this CDR3 too. This chain connects TRBV6-5 to TRBJ2-2, with 7 nucleotides matching TRBD1. The CDR3 covers 13 residues. Looked up from germline, CDR1 is MNHEY and CDR2 is SVGAGI. The CDR3 nucleotides are TGTGCCAGCAGTTATACAGGGGCCGGGGAGCTGTTTTTC. Translated, it gives CASSYTGAGELFF.

The table lists this clone with a few counts. V usage is TRBV11-2 and J usage is TRBJ1-1, with D possibly TRBD1 on 5 matching bases. This CDR3 comprises 13 residues. V lost 8 bases and J 12 bases, leaving 22 bases between the germline ends. CDR1 SGHAT and CDR2 FQNNGV come from the germline V gene. The chain's CDR3 is CASRDQAGRVTFF. In nucleotides, the CDR3 is TGTGCCAGCCGCGACCAGGCTGGCAGGGTAACTTTCTTT.

There are a few counts of this clone. The chain uses TRBV9 and TRBJ1-1; D is possibly TRBD1 (6 bases). The germline V and J ends were trimmed by 7 bases and 5 bases, with 15 bases remaining between them. The length of the CDR3 is 13 residues. The germline CDR1 and CDR2 sequences are SGDLS and YYNGEE. DNA of the CDR3: TGTGCCAGCGGACCGGGACAAAGGACTGAAGCTTTCTTT. Protein: CASGPGQRTEAFF.

The table lists this clone with a count of one. This rearrangement joins TRBV28 to TRBJ1-2; TRBD1 might be the D (6 bases). V was clipped by 5 bases and J by 4 bases, with 11 bases between them. The germline V gene encodes CDR1 MDHEN and CDR2 SYDVKM. This CDR3 spans 13 amino acids. The CDR3 is CASSPSDSYGYTF. Written as DNA, the CDR3 is TGTGCCAGCAGTCCCTCGGACAGCTATGGCTACACCTTC.

V is TRBV27 and J is TRBJ1-5; 7 bases agree with TRBD1. After removal of 5 bases from V and 3 bases from J, the junction contained 7 bases not matched to a gene. The germline V gene has CDR1 MNHEY and CDR2 SMNVEV (reference sequence). The CDR3 contains 15 residues. The CDR3 region has the DNA TGTGCCAGCAGTACACGACAGGGTCCCAATCAGCCCCAGCATTTT. Translated: CASSTRQGPNQPQHF.

The V gene is TRBV12-2, the J gene TRBJ1-5; the DNA was not compared with TRBD1, the D call given in the table. TRBV12-2 represents a pseudogene. This CDR3 has 12 amino acids. CDR3 amino acids: CASRLTAGVQHF. CDR3 nucleotide sequence: TGTGCAAGTCGCTTAACGGCAGGGGTCCAGCATTTT.

The genes are TRBV2 and TRBJ1-4; 8 bases are shared with TRBD1. With 6 bases clipped from V and 10 bases from J, the junction kept 13 bases outside the gene matches. The germline gives CDR1 SNHLY, CDR2 FYNNEI. The CDR3 is 15 residues long. CDR3 sequence: CASRGPRTGTAKLFF. The CDR3 DNA is TGTGCCAGCAGGGGACCTCGGACAGGGACGGCAAAACTGTTTTTT. Variable domain in full (rest from reference TRBV2 and TRBJ1-4): EPEVTQTPSHQVTQMGQEVILRCVPISNHLYFYWYRQILGQKVEFLVSFYNNEISEKSEIFDDQFSVERPDGSNFTLKIRSTKLEDSAMYFCASRGPRTGTAKLFFGSGTQLSVL.